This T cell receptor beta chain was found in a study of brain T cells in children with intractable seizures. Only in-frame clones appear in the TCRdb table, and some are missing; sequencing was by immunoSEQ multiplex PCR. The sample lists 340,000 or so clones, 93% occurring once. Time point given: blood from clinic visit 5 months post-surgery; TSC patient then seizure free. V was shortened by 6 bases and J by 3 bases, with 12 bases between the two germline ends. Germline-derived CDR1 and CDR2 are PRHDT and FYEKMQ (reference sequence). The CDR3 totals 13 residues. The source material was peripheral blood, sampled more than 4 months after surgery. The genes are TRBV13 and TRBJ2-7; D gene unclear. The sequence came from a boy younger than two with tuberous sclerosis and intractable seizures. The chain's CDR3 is CASRIKPDYEQYF. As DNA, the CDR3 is TGTGCCAGCAGAATAAAACCGGACTACGAGCAGTACTTC.